The next 28 T cell receptor beta chains were all read from a single sample in a study of metastatic and nonmetastatic thyroid tumors. TCRdb reprocessed the PCR reads using MiXCR. The sample comprises under 5,000 clones, 20% to 25% of which are singletons, and 20% to 25% rests with the top ten. Thyroid surgery had not been preceded by any treatment in any patient. Sequencing input: tumor tissue. Receptor source: a male donor with papillary thyroid cancer or a benign thyroid nodule (not recorded which). Some clones in this sample may be carry-over from other donors' samples.

Only one count was recorded for this clone. The chain combines TRBV11-2 with TRBJ2-1; D is tentatively TRBD1 or TRBD2 (5 bases each). CDR1 is SGHAT and CDR2 is FQNNGV in the germline V gene. The V end was cut by 7 bases, the J end by 6 bases, with 22 bases between. CDR3 length: 16 amino acids. The CDR3 coding sequence is TGTGCCAGCACACCCCTCGGGACCTCTAAGCTCAATGAGCAGTTCTTC. Translated: CASTPLGTSKLNEQFF.

V usage is TRBV27 and J usage is TRBJ1-1, with no clear D. Deletions cut 3 bases from V and 5 bases from J, with 16 bases between. Per the germline V gene, CDR1 is MNHEY and CDR2 is SMNVEV (reference sequence). The CDR3 is 15 residues long. CDR3 sequence (DNA): TGTGCCAGCAGTTTCTCTCCGGGGTACTGGACTGAAGCTTTCTTT. It yields the protein CASSFSPGYWTEAFF.

The chain is built from TRBV7-8 and TRBJ1-1; no clear D. The CDR3 covers 13 residues. The germline V gene encodes CDR1 SGHVS and CDR2 FQNEAQ. The V gene lost 6 bases and the J gene lost 0 bases, with 8 bases spanning the gap. CDR3: CASRAGVNTEAFF. The CDR3 coding sequence is TGTGCCAGCAGAGCAGGAGTGAACACTGAAGCTTTCTTT.

This sequence joins TRBV11-2 and TRBJ1-2; a possible D gene is TRBD1 (6 bases). There are 15 residues in the CDR3. The V end was cut by 4 bases, the J end by 3 bases, with 15 bases between. The germline V gene has CDR1 SGHAT and CDR2 FQNNGV. The CDR3 DNA reads TGTGCCAGCAGCTCCTCGGGAAGGGGGGACTATGGCTACACCTTC. This translates into CASSSSGRGDYGYTF.

This clone was seen at least ten times. V is TRBV10-1 and J is TRBJ2-1; 10 bases map to TRBD2. The V and J ends lost 5 bases and 5 bases, in that order; junction bases with no gene match: 6. From germline, CDR1 is WNHNN and CDR2 SYGVQD (reference sequence). CDR3 length equals 15 residues. Here the CDR3 reads CASSSGLAADNEQFF. For the CDR3, the DNA is TGCGCCAGCAGTTCAGGACTAGCGGCCGACAATGAGCAGTTCTTC.

Ten or more counts support this clone. The V and J genes are TRBV19 and TRBJ2-1, with D perhaps matching TRBD1 (5 bases). The length of the CDR3 is 13 residues. The V gene lost 3 bases and the J gene lost 5 bases, with 8 bases spanning the gap. From germline, CDR1 is LNHDA and CDR2 SQIVND (reference sequence). This CDR3 is CASSIQGNNEQFF. The CDR3 region has the DNA TGTGCCAGTAGTATCCAGGGAAACAATGAGCAGTTCTTC. Filled out from reference TRBV19 and TRBJ2-1, the complete variable domain reads DGGITQSPKYLFRKEGQNVTLSCEQNLNHDAMYWYRQDPGQGLRLIYYSQIVNDFQKGDIAEGYSVSREKKESFPLTVTSAQKNPTAFYLCASSIQGNNEQFFGPGTRLTVL.

The V and J genes are TRBV6-4 and TRBJ1-1; the D is unclear. Germline CDR1 and CDR2: MRHNA and SNTAGT. The CDR3 loop spans 14 amino acids. V was cut by 0 bases and J by 5 bases, with 10 bases left in between. The DNA for the CDR3 is TGTGCCAGCAGTGACTCATCGAGGGCAACTGAAGCTTTCTTT. It specifies CASSDSSRATEAFF.

This clone is classed as medium-sized. A read error may be the cause here, since a much bigger clone is one base away. The sample holds other DNA sequences that translate to the same CDR3. The rearrangement joins TRBV6-1 to TRBJ1-6; D call uncertain. Germline CDR1 is MNHNS and CDR2 is SASEGT. The CDR3 is made up of 14 amino acids. Deletions cut 4 bases from V and 2 bases from J, with 6 bases between. CDR3 in amino acids: CASSAGPYNSPLHF. CDR3 in DNA: TGTGCCAGCAGTGCCGGGCCCTATAATTCACCCCTCCACTTT.

The table lists this clone with a few counts. This clone may be a read error of a much larger clone one base away. Distinct nucleotide sequences in the sample also encode this CDR3. This chain links TRBV11-3 with TRBJ2-2; no clear D. Germline CDR1 reads SGHNT; CDR2 reads YENEEA. The CDR3 is made up of 14 amino acids. The CDR3 DNA follows: TGTGCCAGCAGCGCCTACAGAGACACCGGTGAGCTGTTTTTT. This gives the protein CASSAYRDTGELFF.

The chain carries TRBV12-3 or TRBV12-4 and TRBJ2-7, with D perhaps being TRBD1 or TRBD2 (5 bases each). V lost 3 bases and J lost 3, with 12 bases in between. The CDR3 length is 14 residues. CDR3 sequence: CASSFGTENYEQYF. The CDR3 coding sequence is TGTGCCAGCAGTTTCGGGACGGAAAACTACGAGCAGTACTTC.

The CDR3 DNA reads as TGCGCCAGCAGCCGAGGGCAGGGGAAATACAATGAGCAGTTCTTC. This gives the protein CASSRGQGKYNEQFF. The rearrangement uses TRBV5-1 and TRBJ2-1; possible D gene TRBD1, 6 bases. V lost 4 bases and J 4 bases, leaving 15 bases between the germline ends. This CDR3 has 15 amino acids. Germline V gene sequence: CDR1 SGHRS, CDR2 YFSETQ.

This clone has only a few counts. A read error is likely, as this CDR3 ends without the conserved phenylalanine or tryptophan. The chain employs TRBV6-6 and TRBJ1-5; D gene uncertain. Germline values: CDR1 MNHNY, CDR2 SVGAGI (reference sequence). V shed 2 bases and J shed 4 bases, with 9 bases lying between them. The length of the CDR3 is 14 residues. CDR3 in DNA: TGTGCCAGCAGTTACAGTACCACAAATCAGCCCCAGCATTCT. Protein sequence: CASSYSTTNQPQHS.

The V gene is TRBV20-1, the J gene TRBJ2-3; 9 nucleotides line up with TRBD2. After removal of 0 bases from V and 9 bases from J, the junction contained 7 bases not matched to a gene. The CDR3 is made up of 14 amino acids. CDR1 and CDR2 (germline): DFQATT, SNEGSKA (reference sequence). The CDR3 nucleotides are TGCAGTGCTAGAGATTTACTAGCGGGTGGAACGCAGTATTTT. Protein sequence: CSARDLLAGGTQYF.

This chain links TRBV24-1 with TRBJ2-2, with 8 bases fitting TRBD1. The CDR3 runs to 14 residues. V was pared by 4 bases and J by 7 bases, with 4 bases of the junction left unmatched. From germline, CDR1 is KGHDR and CDR2 SFDVKD. The CDR3 nucleotides read TGTGCCACCAGTGAACAGGGGGTGATCGGGGAGCTGTTTTTT. This sequence encodes CATSEQGVIGELFF.

The chain joins TRBV4-1 to TRBJ1-6; D unresolved. The ends were cut back, 6 bases at V and 5 bases at J, with 20 bases in the middle. This CDR3 has 17 residues. Germline values: CDR1 MGHRA, CDR2 YSYEKL. The DNA for the CDR3 is TGCGCCAGCAGGAATACCGTGTCCCTCGGAAATAATTCACCCCTCCACTTT. Protein sequence: CASRNTVSLGNNSPLHF.

The genes are TRBV12-3 or TRBV12-4 and TRBJ1-2, with D perhaps matching TRBD1 (6 bases). Trimming left V 3 bases short and J 6 bases short, with 11 bases between. The CDR3 spans 13 residues. This chain's CDR3 is CASSFGGFDGYTF. The CDR3, as DNA: TGTGCCAGCAGTTTTGGGGGCTTTGATGGCTACACCTTC.

This clone has just a few counts. The V gene is TRBV2, the J gene TRBJ1-6, with a possible D match to TRBD1 (6 bases). The CDR3 contains 14 residues. The V gene's germline CDR1 is SNHLY and CDR2 FYNNEI. Trimming left V 4 bases short and J 9 bases short, with 13 bases between. DNA for the CDR3: TGTGCCAGCAGTGCTATGGACAGTCTTTCACCCCTCCACTTT. Residues: CASSAMDSLSPLHF.

The V gene is TRBV19, the J gene TRBJ2-5; 9 bases are a match to TRBD1. Germline CDR1 is LNHDA and CDR2 is SQIVND (reference sequence). This CDR3 spans 18 amino acids. J lost 5 bases, V lost 5 bases, and 18 bases had no gene match. The CDR3 loop is CASSGRAPGTGPGETQYF. In nucleotides, the CDR3 is TGTGCCAGTAGTGGACGGGCTCCCGGGACAGGGCCTGGGGAGACCCAGTACTTC.

This clone was seen a handful of times. It may be a read error: a sequence one base away is much more abundant. The chain is built from TRBV7-9 and TRBJ1-1, with no clear D. With 5 bases removed from V and 0 bases from J, the gap between germline ends came to 7 bases. The CDR3 runs 13 residues. Germline V gene sequence: CDR1 SEHNR, CDR2 FQNEAQ (reference sequence). The CDR3 sequence: CASSLRLNTEAFF. The CDR3 nucleotides read TGTGCCAGCAGCCTTAGGCTGAACACTGAAGCTTTCTTT.

The chain links TRBV4-3 to TRBJ2-1; 9 bases are a match to TRBD1. With 4 bases clipped from V and 6 bases from J, the junction kept 7 bases outside the gene matches. This CDR3 contains 15 residues. CDR1 and CDR2 (germline): LGHNA, YSLEER. The CDR3 loop is CASSPDRGVGNEQFF. The CDR3 DNA reads TGCGCCAGCAGCCCAGACAGGGGGGTGGGCAATGAGCAGTTCTTC.

As for this clone: The junction departs from germline at one end; a sequencing error may be responsible. V and J are TRBV9 and TRBJ2-3, with 10 bases fitting TRBD2. Germline V gives CDR1 SGDLS, CDR2 YYNGEE. This CDR3 contains 17 residues. CDR3 protein: CASIVVPSGGGADTQYF. CDR3 bases: TGTGCCAGCATCGTAGTGCCTAGCGGGGGAGGGGCAGATACGCAGTATTTT.

In regard to this clone: A much larger clonotype is one base distant, so this may be a read error. The rearrangement uses TRBV11-2 and TRBJ2-3; TRBD1 matches at 9 bases. The V and J ends lost 8 bases and 11 bases, in that order; junction bases with no gene match: 11. The CDR3 runs to 13 residues. Germline V CDR1 and CDR2: SGHAT, FQNNGV. The CDR3 nucleotides are TGTGCCAGCCGGGGATGGGACAGGGCCAAGCAGTATTTT. This codes for CASRGWDRAKQYF.

This clone was recorded at least ten times. The chain combines TRBV11-3 with TRBJ2-3; TRBD2 matches 8 bases. CDR1 is SGHNT, CDR2 YENEEA, per germline. CDR3 length: 14 amino acids. Unmatched junction bases numbered 2, after V lost 1 base and J lost 5 bases. In nucleotides, the CDR3 is TGTGCCAGCAGCTTAGGCGGGGGGCAAGATACGCAGTATTTT. Amino acid sequence: CASSLGGGQDTQYF.

This clone was picked up a small number of times. V and J are TRBV6-4 and TRBJ2-7; D remains unclear. The CDR3 has 15 amino acids. The V and J ends lost 8 bases and 0 bases respectively, with 17 bases between them. The germline V gene has CDR1 MRHNA and CDR2 SNTAGT. The CDR3 region is CASQVGIGSSYEQYF. CDR3 nucleotide sequence: TGTGCCAGCCAAGTGGGGATTGGTAGCTCCTACGAGCAGTACTTC.

This clone was seen at least ten times. At one boundary the junction diverges from the germline segment, which might be a read error. V gene TRBV5-6 combines with J gene TRBJ2-5; D might be TRBD1 or TRBD2, each matching 5 bases. The CDR3 is 16 amino acids. CDR1 SGHDT and CDR2 YYEEEE come from the germline V gene. The CDR3 sequence: CASSLGPGRPEETQYF. In DNA, the CDR3 is TGTGCCAGCAGTTTGGGCCCGGGACGGCCCGAAGAGACCCAGTACTTC.

The sample holds a few counts of this clone. A much larger clone sits a single nucleotide away, making a read error possible. J is TRBJ1-5 and V is TRBV12-3 or TRBV12-4, with a weak D call TRBD1 (5 bases). The CDR3 spans 12 residues. Trimming removed 10 bases from V and 7 bases from J, with 14 bases in between. For the CDR3, the DNA is TGTGCCATCGGGGGGGAAAGACAGCCCCAGCATTTT. Its protein is CAIGGERQPQHF.

In its sample, this clone was seen a few times. The rearrangement uses TRBV28 and TRBJ1-2; 9 positions match TRBD1. Germline V lookup: CDR1 MDHEN, CDR2 SYDVKM. V was pared by 9 bases and J by 4 bases, with 9 bases of the junction left unmatched. The CDR3 is 14 amino acids. CDR3 DNA sequence: TGTGCCAGTAGTACAGGGGGCAGTGGCTATGGCTACACCTTC. Protein sequence: CASSTGGSGYGYTF.

Notes on this clone: The junction departs from the called germline gene at one end, perhaps through a read error. V usage is TRBV6-5 and J usage is TRBJ2-1; TRBD2 aligns across 11 bases. Germline CDR1 and CDR2: MNHEY and SVGAGI. This CDR3 contains 20 residues. The CDR3 nucleotides are TGTGCCAGCAGTTCGCTATCGGGACTAGCGGTCTTACCTTCCTACAATGAGCAGTCCTTC. Translated, it gives CASSSLSGLAVLPSYNEQSF.